Sequencing of this T cell receptor (beta chain) was carried out in a study of blood T cell repertoires in COVID-19. Across the study: COVID-19 samples, acute and convalescent, were from the United States, Italy and Spain. From T cells, B-cell-depleted T cells, or PBMCs came the material, which was cDNA or gDNA.

As processed by the authors: Reference gene primer amplification in the assay estimated nucleated cell counts. The table came from immunoSEQ multiplex PCR; TCRdb's copy has only in-frame clones and leaves some out. The V and J calls and the clone size are those of that table, but D and trimming were determined from the DNA. The table includes 300,000 or so clones, about 87% detected once. The origin of this receptor is a woman aged 40 to 49 who had recovered from COVID-19. The sample taken for sequencing was peripheral blood.

The CDR3 region is CASSVAYGNEQFF. The CDR3 bases are TGTGCCAGCAGCGTAGCTTACGGTAATGAGCAGTTCTTC. This chain connects TRBV9 to TRBJ2-1; D call uncertain. Trimming took 0 bases from V and 7 from J, leaving 8 bases between them. The CDR3 spans 13 residues. Looked up from germline, CDR1 is SGDLS and CDR2 is YYNGEE.